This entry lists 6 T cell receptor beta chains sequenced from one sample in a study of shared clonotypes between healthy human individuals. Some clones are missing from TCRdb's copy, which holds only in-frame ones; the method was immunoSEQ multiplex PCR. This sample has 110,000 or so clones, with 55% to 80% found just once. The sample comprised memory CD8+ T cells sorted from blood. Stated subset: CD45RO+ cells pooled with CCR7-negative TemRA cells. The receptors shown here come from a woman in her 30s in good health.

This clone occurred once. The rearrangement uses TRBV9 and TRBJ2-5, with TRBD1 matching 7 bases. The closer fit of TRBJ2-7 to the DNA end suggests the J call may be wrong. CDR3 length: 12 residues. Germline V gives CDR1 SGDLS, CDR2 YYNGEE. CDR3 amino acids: CASGLQGNEQYF. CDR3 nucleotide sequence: TGTGCCAGCGGGCTACAGGGGAACGAGCAGTACTTC.

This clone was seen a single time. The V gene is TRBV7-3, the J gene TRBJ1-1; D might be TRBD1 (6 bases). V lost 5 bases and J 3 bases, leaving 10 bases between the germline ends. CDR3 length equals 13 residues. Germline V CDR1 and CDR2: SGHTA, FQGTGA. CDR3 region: CASSVQGDTEAFF. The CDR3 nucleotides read TGTGCCAGCAGCGTACAGGGTGACACTGAAGCTTTCTTT.

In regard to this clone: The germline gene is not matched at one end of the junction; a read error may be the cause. The CDR3 region has the DNA TGTGCCATCAGTGACACCGACACAGATACGCAGTATTTT. This gives the protein CAISDTDTDTQYF. The rearrangement joins TRBV6-6 to TRBJ2-3; D unresolved. Germline assignment: CDR1 MNHNY and CDR2 SVGAGI (reference sequence). The CDR3 runs 13 residues.

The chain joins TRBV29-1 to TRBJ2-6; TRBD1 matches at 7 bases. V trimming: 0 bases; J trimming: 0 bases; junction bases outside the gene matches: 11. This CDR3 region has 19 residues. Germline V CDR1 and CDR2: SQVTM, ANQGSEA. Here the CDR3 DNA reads TGCAGCGTTGAAGATGGGGGACAGAAACCCGGCTCTGGGGCCAACGTCCTGACTTTC. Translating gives CSVEDGGQKPGSGANVLTF.

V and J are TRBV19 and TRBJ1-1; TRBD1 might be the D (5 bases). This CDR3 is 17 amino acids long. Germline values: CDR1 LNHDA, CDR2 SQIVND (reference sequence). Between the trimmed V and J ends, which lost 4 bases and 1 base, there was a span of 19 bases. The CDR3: CASSKGRSNNWNTEAFF. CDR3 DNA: TGTGCCAGTAGTAAGGGACGTTCAAACAACTGGAACACTGAAGCTTTCTTT.

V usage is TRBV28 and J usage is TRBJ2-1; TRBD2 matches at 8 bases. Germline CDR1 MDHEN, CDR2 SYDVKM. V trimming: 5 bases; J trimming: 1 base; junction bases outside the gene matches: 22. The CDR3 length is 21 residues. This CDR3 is CASSNSGLAFRKAWSYNEQFF. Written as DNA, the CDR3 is TGTGCCAGCAGTAACTCCGGACTAGCCTTTAGAAAAGCTTGGTCCTACAATGAGCAGTTCTTC.